This T cell receptor beta chain is drawn from a study of radiation and T cells in renal cell carcinoma (dated by TCRdb to the early 2020s). For the wider study: The samples were drawn from a clinical trial, where primary renal cell carcinomas were treated with 15 Gy of stereotactic body radiation therapy and then removed by nephrectomy 4 weeks afterward. TCR beta sequencing covered some 55 samples in total, comprising roughly 26 tumors and some 27 peripheral blood samples. A total of 4 million to 5 million unique CDR3 nucleotide sequences, encoding fewer than 3,000,000 unique CDR3 amino acid sequences, were found across all 50 or so samples.

Beyond this particular receptor, the publication reports: Because the trial had a single-armed design, the trial could not examine how radiation dose or scheduling affected the TCR repertoire. Top tumor clonotypes rose in blood from baseline to 2 weeks post-radiation, then contracted by 4 weeks, suggesting transient expansion of tumor-resident clones. Blood repertoire dynamics were not followed beyond 4 weeks after treatment. Because no pretreatment tumor biopsies were available, whether clonotypes were present in the tumor at baseline could not be determined.

As to this clone: The antigen it binds to is not known. No base quality values were provided; no much bigger clone lies one nucleotide off.

The V and J ends are trimmed by 0 bases and 4 bases, leaving 10 bases between them. As encoded in the germline V gene, CDR1 is SGHTS while CDR2 is YDEGEE. From the cysteine up to the phenylalanine, the CDR3 has a length of 14 residues. The read is trimmed to its CDR3 DNA, 42 bases read in frame from base 1. Interpreted using the paper, the time point label stands for: baseline pretreatment blood. The sample's treatment or condition label, decoded: 15 Gy SBRT to primary tumor, nephrectomy 4 weeks later. Serial peripheral blood from radiation-treated patients was sampled at baseline, 2 weeks and 4 weeks after SBRT to track tumor-enriched clonotypes. All patients had renal cell carcinoma with clear cell pathology. The QIAamp DNA Blood Mini Kit (Qiagen) was used to prepare genomic DNA for TCR sequencing. The analyses included just those samples that passed every quality control check. The immunoSEQ kit was used, according to the manufacturer's recommendations, to generate TCR beta libraries from genomic DNA. Library preparation used a first multiplex PCR with proprietary primers, then a second PCR adding unique barcodes, with bead cleanups after each round. A kit-provided positive control reaction and a negative control reaction were included in every sample batch. The final libraries were assessed on an Agilent 4200 TapeStation D1000 ScreenTape, pooled by volume, and quantified by qPCR. Sequencing was performed on an Illumina NextSeq500 using a MidOutput 150-cycle cartridge, with 156 Read1 cycles, 15 Index1 cycles, and the kit custom primers. The pooled library was loaded at 0.9 to 1 pM, with an approximately 21% PhiX control spiked in. Per the authors' processing: The vendor-processed data were analyzed in R, and a clonotype was defined as all T cells that share the same CDR3 nucleotide sequence. In the clone abundance analyses, frequencies in each sample were normalized to that sample's 10,000 most abundant clones. Public T cell clones, which averaged fewer than five per sample, were excluded before analysis. A difference in abundance of at least 32-fold between compartments was used to define tumor-enriched and baseline blood-enriched clonotypes. A beta-binomial differential abundance model was used to identify clonotypes that expanded or contracted between blood time points. Similarity between tumor and blood repertoires was quantified using the Baroni-Urbani and Buser coefficient, and groups were compared with two-tailed Wilcoxon tests in R. TCRdb carries this immuneACCESS record with in-frame sequences only. Its versions omit some clonotypes, under half of them owing to an unresolved V gene in the studies checked, with the rest unexplained. That table gives V, J and clone size, and the DNA gave D and trimming. The sample records approximately 100,000 clones, about 88% of which are singletons. Less than 10% of the sample is taken by the ten largest.

The sequencing here drew on blood, taken from a patient whose treatment included radiotherapy and nephrectomy. The sequence was obtained from a middle-aged man with renal cell carcinoma. The chain links TRBV5-8 with TRBJ1-1; there is no confident call for the D gene. The CDR3 here reads CASSLERRSTEAFF. The sequenced DNA is TGTGCCAGCAGCTTGGAACGGCGAAGCACTGAAGCTTTCTTT.